The 29 T cell receptor beta chains below were found in one sample sequenced in a study of cytomegalovirus exposure and HLA in healthy donors. 60 Vbeta and 13 Jbeta primers were used in PCR. Assay: immunoSEQ multiplex PCR; the TCRdb copy retains only in-frame clones and omits some. The table has over 120,000 clones, about 80% seen once. The sample was PBMCs. Every receptor here comes from a man aged 30 to 45 in good health and CMV-seropositive.

V is TRBV27 and J is TRBJ2-3; TRBD1 might be the D (5 bases). Germline CDR1 is MNHEY and CDR2 is SMNVEV (reference sequence). There are 21 residues in the CDR3. V lost 3 bases, J lost 2 bases, and 30 bases lay in between. CDR3 DNA sequence: TGTGCCAGCAGTTTCCTTAGGACCTACTGCTCCCCCCACGGACACACAGATACGCAGTATTTT. It specifies CASSFLRTYCSPHGHTDTQYF.

CDR3 nucleotide sequence: TGTGCCAGCAGTGATTGCGGGGGGTGCTACGAGCAGTACTTC. This gives the protein CASSDCGGCYEQYF. This rearrangement joins TRBV6-4 to TRBJ2-5, with 8 bases that match TRBD2. The assigned J gene may be wrong: the sequence end matches TRBJ2-7 better. The germline CDR1 and CDR2 sequences are MRHNA and SNTAGT. The CDR3 length is 14 residues.

This chain uses TRBV7-3 with TRBJ2-1, with 7 bases identical to TRBD2. The CDR3 totals 13 residues. Germline loops: CDR1 SGHTA, CDR2 FQGTGA. The J segment lost 5 bases and the V segment lost 5 bases, leaving 3 bases of the junction unmatched. The DNA for the CDR3 is TGTGCCAGCAGCAGCACTAGCGACAATGAGCAGTTCTTC. It encodes CASSSTSDNEQFF.

The gene calls are TRBV6-1 and TRBJ2-3; 9 bases align to TRBD2. V lost 7 bases and J lost 1; bases outside the gene matches: 3. The CDR3 has 14 residues. The germline V gene has CDR1 MNHNS and CDR2 SASEGT. CDR3: CASKAGGGTDTQYF. In DNA, the CDR3 is TGTGCCAGCAAGGCGGGAGGGGGCACAGATACGCAGTATTTT.

The CDR3 DNA reads TGTGCCAGCAGCTTCCAACTGGGGACAGGAATCTCTGGGGCCAACGTCCTGACTTTC. Its translation: CASSFQLGTGISGANVLTF. The chain has TRBV7-9 and TRBJ2-6, with 8 bases identical to TRBD1. The CDR3 has 19 amino acids. The germline gives CDR1 SEHNR, CDR2 FQNEAQ (reference sequence). The J segment lost 0 bases and the V segment lost 3 bases, leaving 10 bases of the junction unmatched.

The V gene is TRBV11-2, the J gene TRBJ2-7; TRBD1 agrees at 8 bases. The CDR3 covers 13 residues. J lost 2 bases, V lost 8 bases, and 5 bases had no gene match. CDR1 and CDR2 (germline): SGHAT, FQNNGV. For the CDR3, the DNA is TGTGCCAGCGCCCACAGGGGGACCTACGAGCAGTACTTC. Translating it yields CASAHRGTYEQYF.

The J gene is TRBJ2-5, the V gene TRBV7-7; weak D call: TRBD2 (6 bases). This CDR3 is built from 14 residues. V gave up 5 bases and J gave up 1 base, with 11 bases separating them. Germline CDR1 and CDR2: SSHAT and FNYEAQ (reference sequence). The CDR3 DNA is TGTGCCAGCAGCATGGGACTGCTCCAAGAGACCCAGTACTTC. Protein sequence: CASSMGLLQETQYF.

The chain has TRBV30 and TRBJ2-1, with 7 bases matching TRBD1. CDR1 and CDR2 from the germline V gene are GTSNPN and SVGIG (reference sequence). V shed 4 bases and J 4 bases; nucleotides not matched to a gene: 10. The CDR3 is 15 amino acids. The chain's CDR3 is CAWIGRQGIYNEQFF. The CDR3 nucleotides read TGTGCCTGGATCGGGCGACAGGGAATTTACAATGAGCAGTTCTTC.

The sample holds one count of this clone. The V and J genes are TRBV6-1 and TRBJ2-7; D is perhaps TRBD1 (5 bases). V shed 7 bases and J shed 6 bases, with 19 bases lying between them. This CDR3 has 14 amino acids. Germline V gene data show CDR1 as MNHNS and CDR2 as SASEGT. CDR3 nucleotide sequence: TGTGCCAGCACCACGAGTGGGGCCGGCGGCGAGCAGTACTTC. It codes for CASTTSGAGGEQYF.

In its sample, this clone was seen a few times. The rearrangement uses TRBV28 and TRBJ1-1; no clear D gene. The CDR3 consists of 15 residues. V gave up 1 base and J gave up 4 bases, with 13 bases separating them. Germline V CDR1 and CDR2: MDHEN, SYDVKM. DNA of the CDR3: TGTGCCAGCAGTTTATACGGAGCGGTCGGCACTGAAGCTTTCTTT. Translation gives CASSLYGAVGTEAFF.

The chain combines TRBV7-8 with TRBJ2-3, with TRBD1 identical over 8 bases. Trimming took 5 bases from V and 6 from J; bases not matched to a gene: 7. This CDR3 comprises 14 residues. Germline loops: CDR1 SGHVS, CDR2 FQNEAQ. CDR3 loop: CASSPDRVGDTQYF. The CDR3 DNA reads TGTGCCAGCAGCCCGGACAGGGTAGGCGATACGCAGTATTTT.

J is TRBJ2-3 and V is TRBV11-3; D is ambiguous. The CDR3 spans 14 residues. In germline, CDR1 is SGHNT, CDR2 YENEEA. V gave up 1 base and J gave up 6 bases, with 11 bases separating them. CDR3 amino acids: CASSLVGFRDTQYF. The CDR3 coding sequence is TGTGCCAGCAGCTTAGTGGGCTTCCGGGATACGCAGTATTTT.

This chain uses TRBV4-2 with TRBJ2-1; TRBD2 aligns across 9 bases. The CDR3 is 15 residues long. CDR1 and CDR2 from the germline V gene are LGHNA and YNFKEQ. V lost 3 bases and J lost 5; bases outside the gene matches: 5. As DNA, the CDR3 is TGTGCCAGCAGCCAGACTAGCGGACAAAACAATGAGCAGTTCTTC. Translation gives CASSQTSGQNNEQFF.

On this clone itself: In the same sample, other DNA sequences code for this CDR3. The chain couples TRBV10-3 to TRBJ2-7; D is unclear. The germline V and J ends were trimmed by 0 bases and 0 bases, with 3 bases remaining between them. Germline-derived CDR1 and CDR2 are ENHRY and SYGVKD. There are 13 residues in the CDR3. The CDR3 here is CAISESGSYEQYF. The CDR3 DNA sequence: TGTGCCATCAGTGAGTCCGGCTCCTACGAGCAGTACTTC.

This chain connects TRBV6-6 to TRBJ2-5; 9 nucleotides align to TRBD2. V was pared by 4 bases and J by 11 bases, with 17 bases of the junction left unmatched. CDR3 length: 16 amino acids. Germline V CDR1 and CDR2: MNHNY, SVGAGI (reference sequence). The CDR3 nucleotides are TGTGCCAGCAGTTCCTTAGCGGGGGCCAACCTAGGTGAGCAGTACTTC. It specifies CASSSLAGANLGEQYF.

CDR3 residues: CASSYEANRPVDEQFF. The CDR3 coding sequence is TGTGCCAGCAGTTACGAAGCAAACAGGCCTGTCGATGAGCAGTTCTTC. The chain employs TRBV6-5 and TRBJ2-1, with a weak D call TRBD1 (5 bases). This CDR3 has 16 amino acids. Trimming left V 2 bases short and J 8 bases short, with 19 bases between. Germline V lookup: CDR1 MNHEY, CDR2 SVGAGI.

The CDR3 reads CVYPSGTEAFF. The CDR3 bases are TGTGTCTACCCCTCGGGCACTGAAGCTTTCTTT. The chain employs TRBV30 and TRBJ1-1; D is undetermined. The germline V gene has CDR1 GTSNPN and CDR2 SVGIG (reference sequence). This CDR3 has 11 amino acids.

V gene TRBV18 combines with J gene TRBJ2-5; 7 bases are shared with TRBD2. With 8 bases clipped from V and 3 bases from J, the junction kept 3 bases outside the gene matches. The CDR3 sequence is 12 residues long. Germline V CDR1 and CDR2: KGHSH, LQKENI. This CDR3 is CASGTSEETQYF. CDR3 nucleotide sequence: TGTGCCAGCGGTACTAGCGAAGAGACCCAGTACTTC.

The CDR3 spells CASSRLAGEGEQYF. In nucleotides, the CDR3 is TGTGCCAGCAGCAGACTAGCGGGAGAAGGCGAGCAGTACTTC. The chain combines TRBV5-4 with TRBJ2-7, with TRBD2 matching 12 bases. CDR1 and CDR2 from the germline V gene are SGHNT and YYREEE (reference sequence). The CDR3 runs 14 residues. After removal of 4 bases from V and 6 bases from J, the junction contained 5 bases not matched to a gene.

This chain joins TRBV7-7 and TRBJ2-5; a possible D gene is TRBD2 (5 bases). Germline V CDR1 and CDR2: SSHAT, FNYEAQ (reference sequence). The CDR3 has 14 residues. Trimming took 2 bases from V and 1 from J, leaving 8 bases between them. The CDR3 sequence: CASSLMAGQETQYF. CDR3 coding DNA: TGTGCCAGCAGCTTAATGGCGGGCCAAGAGACCCAGTACTTC.

DNA for the CDR3: TGTGCCATCAGTGATGGGACAGGGCCCTACGAGCAGTACTTC. Protein: CAISDGTGPYEQYF. The chain joins TRBV10-3 to TRBJ2-7, with 9 nucleotides matching TRBD1. The CDR3 has 14 amino acids. In germline, CDR1 is ENHRY, CDR2 SYGVKD. Trimming at V came to 3 bases and at J to 2 bases, leaving 2 bases not matched to a gene.

This clone was found a few times. This chain joins TRBV5-1 and TRBJ2-1; D is undetermined. V lost 3 bases and J 10 bases, leaving 8 bases between the germline ends. In germline, CDR1 is SGHRS, CDR2 YFSETQ. There are 11 residues in the CDR3. The CDR3 nucleotides are TGCGCCAGCAGCTCCTTGTCCGAGCAGTTCTTC. Residues: CASSSLSEQFF.

The chain has TRBV6-5 and TRBJ2-7; D might be TRBD2 (6 bases). Trimming removed 5 bases from V and 4 bases from J, with 12 bases in between. The germline gives CDR1 MNHEY, CDR2 SVGAGI. The CDR3 contains 13 residues. This CDR3 reads CASSTAGPYEQYF. The CDR3 nucleotides read TGTGCCAGCAGTACCGCGGGGCCGTACGAGCAGTACTTC.

The chain links TRBV6-6 to TRBJ2-2; D not certain. This CDR3 spans 14 amino acids. Germline CDR1 reads MNHNY; CDR2 reads SVGAGI (reference sequence). V gave up 2 bases and J gave up 7 bases, with 11 bases separating them. The CDR3 DNA sequence: TGTGCCAGCAGTTACCGGCGGATTGGCGGGGAGCTGTTTTTT. As protein: CASSYRRIGGELFF.

The chain uses TRBV9 and TRBJ1-3; D is unclear. This CDR3 is 18 amino acids long. Trimming stripped 0 bases from V and 1 base from J, with 17 bases between. Germline lookup yields CDR1 SGDLS and CDR2 YYNGEE. CDR3 in amino acids: CASSVGFGSGSSGNTIYF. The CDR3 DNA sequence: TGTGCCAGCAGCGTAGGTTTCGGGTCGGGAAGTTCTGGAAACACCATATATTTT.

J is TRBJ1-5 and V is TRBV27; tentatively, D is TRBD1 (6 bases). The germline V and J ends were trimmed by 0 bases and 6 bases, with 9 bases remaining between them. The CDR3 is made up of 14 amino acids. The V gene's germline CDR1 is MNHEY and CDR2 SMNVEV (reference sequence). Here the CDR3 reads CASSLSAGVQPQHF. CDR3 DNA: TGTGCCAGCAGTTTATCAGCAGGGGTTCAGCCCCAGCATTTT.

The chain employs TRBV7-2 and TRBJ2-6; TRBD2 aligns across 12 bases. CDR3 length: 19 amino acids. Trimming removed 7 bases from V and 0 bases from J; junction bases left unmatched: 10. The germline V gene has CDR1 SGHTA and CDR2 FQGNSA. Written as DNA, the CDR3 is TGTGCCAGCACCACGGGGGGACTAGCGGGCCACTCTGGGGCCAACGTCCTGACTTTC. It translates to CASTTGGLAGHSGANVLTF.

This clone was counted between two and nine times. The rearrangement uses TRBV4-1 and TRBJ1-4; 10 bases are a match to TRBD1. This CDR3 has 15 amino acids. The ends lost 0 bases at V and 6 bases at J; junction bases unmatched: 1. Germline V gene lookup returns CDR1 MGHRA and CDR2 YSYEKL. CDR3 in amino acids: CASSQDGTGDEKLFF. DNA for the CDR3: TGCGCCAGCAGCCAAGATGGGACAGGGGATGAAAAACTGTTTTTT.

As regards this clone: One end of the junction does not line up with germline, which may come from a read error. The identical CDR3 is also encoded by other nucleotide sequences in the sample. The rearrangement joins TRBV19 to TRBJ2-6, with 11 bases matching TRBD1. The CDR3 length is 18 residues. Germline V gene lookup returns CDR1 LNHDA and CDR2 SQIVND (reference sequence). The CDR3 nucleotides read TGTGCCAGTAGTTCCGGGGGACAGGGGGTCTCTGGGGCCAATGTCCTGACTTTC. Translated, it gives CASSSGGQGVSGANVLTF.